The present entry profiles one T cell receptor (beta chain) with its context. Antigen unknown. In germline, CDR1 is GTSNPN, CDR2 SVGIG (reference sequence). V lost 2 bases and J lost 3; bases outside the gene matches: 1. This CDR3 spans 15 amino acids. The sample comes from a study of T cell responses to AZD1222 COVID-19 vaccine. Findings and limits, study-wide: Per reports, nearly half of all spike-specific TCRs target regions that are unmutated in variants. Baseline serostatus was positive in only a handful of AZD1222 recipients. Spike-spanning, vaccine-associated CD4 TCRs were dominant at 160-218 and 743-854.

Libraries were prepared by immunoSEQ multiplex PCR; TCRdb keeps only in-frame clonotypes and omits some of them. This sample carries about 120,000 clones, roughly nine tenths of them seen once, and the ten largest clones take 2% to 2.5%. The sequence came from an adult in good health. The material sequenced was peripheral blood, taken on day 0 of AZD1222 vaccination. The chain couples TRBV30 to TRBJ1-6, with 10 bases lining up with TRBD1. CDR3 protein: CAWSRTGGYNSPLHF. The CDR3 DNA reads as TGTGCCTGGAGTCGGACAGGGGGCTATAATTCACCCCTCCACTTT.